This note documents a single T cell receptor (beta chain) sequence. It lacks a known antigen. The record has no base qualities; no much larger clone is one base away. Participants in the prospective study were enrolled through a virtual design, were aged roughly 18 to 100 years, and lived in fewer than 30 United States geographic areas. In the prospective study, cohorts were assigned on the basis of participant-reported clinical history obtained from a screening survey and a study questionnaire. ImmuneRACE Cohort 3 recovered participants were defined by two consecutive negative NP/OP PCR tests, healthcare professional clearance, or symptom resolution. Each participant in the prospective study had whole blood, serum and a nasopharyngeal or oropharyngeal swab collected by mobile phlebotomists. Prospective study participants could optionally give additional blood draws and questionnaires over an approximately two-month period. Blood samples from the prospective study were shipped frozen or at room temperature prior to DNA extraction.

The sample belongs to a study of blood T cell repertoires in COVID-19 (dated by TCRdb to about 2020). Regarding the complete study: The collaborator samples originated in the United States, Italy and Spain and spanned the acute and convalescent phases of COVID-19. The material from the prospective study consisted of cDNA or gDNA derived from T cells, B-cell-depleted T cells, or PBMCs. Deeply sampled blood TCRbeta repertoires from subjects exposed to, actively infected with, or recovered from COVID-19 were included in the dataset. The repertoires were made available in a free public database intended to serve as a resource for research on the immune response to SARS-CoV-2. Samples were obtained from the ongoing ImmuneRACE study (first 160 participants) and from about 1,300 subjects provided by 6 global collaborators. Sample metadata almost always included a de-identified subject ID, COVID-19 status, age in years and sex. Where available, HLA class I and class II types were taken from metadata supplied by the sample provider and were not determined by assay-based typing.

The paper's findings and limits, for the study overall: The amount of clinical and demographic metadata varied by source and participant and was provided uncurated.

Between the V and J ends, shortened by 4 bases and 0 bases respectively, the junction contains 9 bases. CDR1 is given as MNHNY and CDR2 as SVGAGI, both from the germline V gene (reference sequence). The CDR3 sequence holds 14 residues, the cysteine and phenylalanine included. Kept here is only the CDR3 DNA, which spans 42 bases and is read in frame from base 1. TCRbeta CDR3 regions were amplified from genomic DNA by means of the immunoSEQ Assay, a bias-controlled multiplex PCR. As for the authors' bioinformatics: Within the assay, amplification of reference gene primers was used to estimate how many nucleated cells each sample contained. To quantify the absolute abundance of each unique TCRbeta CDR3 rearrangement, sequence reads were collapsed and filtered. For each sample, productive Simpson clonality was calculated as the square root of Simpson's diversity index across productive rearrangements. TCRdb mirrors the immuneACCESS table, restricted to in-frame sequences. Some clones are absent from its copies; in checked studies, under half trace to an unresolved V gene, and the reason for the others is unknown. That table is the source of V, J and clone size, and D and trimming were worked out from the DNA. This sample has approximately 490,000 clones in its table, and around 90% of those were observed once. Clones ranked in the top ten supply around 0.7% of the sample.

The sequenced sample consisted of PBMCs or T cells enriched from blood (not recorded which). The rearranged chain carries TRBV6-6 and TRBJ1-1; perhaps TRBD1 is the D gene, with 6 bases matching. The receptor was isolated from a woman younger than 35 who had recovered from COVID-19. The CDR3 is CASSLDSLNTEAFF. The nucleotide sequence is TGTGCCAGCAGTTTGGACAGCTTGAACACTGAAGCTTTCTTT.